Listed below are T cell receptor beta chains from one sample, sequenced in a study of early T cells in non-severe SARS-CoV-2 infection. In TCRdb, the 5' RACE reads were re-called with MiXCR into one record per CDR3 protein. The profile shows 70,000 to 90,000 distinct CDR3 sequences, approximately 10% of them singletons. The sample consisted of whole blood. The source is an adult who was a healthcare worker with PCR-confirmed SARS-CoV-2 infection or an uninfected control (not recorded which). Each CDR3 is given without its conserved first and last residue.

len,v_gene,j_gene,CDR3aa
12,TRBV7-9,TRBJ1-6,ASSLRAEYSPLH
12,TRBV6-2/TRBV6-3,TRBJ2-7,ASTRQGEAYEQY
11,TRBV6-2/TRBV6-3,TRBJ1-1,ASSYGENTEAF
13,TRBV11-2,TRBJ2-7,ASRPLKGSTYEQY
10,TRBV11-2,TRBJ2-7,ASSLGGREQY
13,TRBV11-3,TRBJ2-2,ASSLGGERSGELF
13,TRBV3-1,TRBJ1-6,ASSQSPGMGSPLH
14,TRBV5-1,TRBJ1-4,ASSPAGWGTNEKLF
12,TRBV4-3,TRBJ1-4,ASSQEGGAEKLF
14,TRBV27,TRBJ1-4,ASSPTRQHSNEKLF
13,TRBV6-2/TRBV6-3,TRBJ2-6,ASSYAQTGANVLT
15,TRBV12-3/TRBV12-4,TRBJ2-6,ASSRTGAISGANVLT
14,TRBV5-1,TRBJ1-2,ASSFNRAKQDYGYT
13,TRBV6-6,TRBJ2-5,ASSYRDRGRETQY
11,TRBV7-3,TRBJ1-1,ASSLSRGSEAF
11,TRBV20-1,TRBJ1-1,SAEQGWNTEAF
10,TRBV5-6,TRBJ2-5,ASSLMGVAQY
12,TRBV5-4,TRBJ2-7,ASRSRTGTYEQY
12,TRBV7-2,TRBJ2-3,ASSLSAAPDTQY
15,TRBV12-3/TRBV12-4,TRBJ2-3,ASSERLGTPSTDTQY
11,TRBV20-1,TRBJ2-5,STQETATETQY
11,TRBV2,TRBJ2-2,AQTALRTGELF
10,TRBV20-1,TRBJ2-3,SARENSDTQY
13,TRBV18,TRBJ1-6,ASSPSQTVNSPLH
13,TRBV5-4,TRBJ2-2,ASSSPGRHTGELF
10,TRBV7-2,TRBJ1-1,ASSGRGAQAF
14,TRBV24-1,TRBJ2-1,ATSDSGASSYNEQF
13,TRBV19,TRBJ2-3,ASRTGPSSTDTQY
10,TRBV12-3/TRBV12-4,TRBJ2-3,ASSGLTDTQY
17,TRBV4-1,TRBJ2-1,ASSQGGTGGASWYNEQF
14,TRBV20-1,TRBJ2-7,SARDAGLAGDYEQY
15,TRBV20-1,TRBJ2-1,SAHVPGLAGGPGEQF
13,TRBV5-4,TRBJ2-1,ASSSRTSRFNEQF
11,TRBV29-1,TRBJ2-5,SAKASGQETQY
17,TRBV7-2,TRBJ1-3,ASSLITGAPSGGGNTIY
14,TRBV6-1,TRBJ1-1,ASRPDRYPSNTEAF